This T cell receptor (beta chain) was retrieved from a study of blood T cell repertoires in COVID-19. Whole-study context: Sources were T cells, B-cell-depleted T cells, or PBMCs; the material itself was cDNA or gDNA.

Germline V gene data show CDR1 as MNHEY and CDR2 as SMNVEV (reference sequence). Trimming removed 5 bases at V and 6 bases at J, with 14 bases between. The CDR3 sequence is 13 residues long. Recruitment covered 20 to 25 US areas and drew participants whose ages spanned roughly 18 to 100 years. Cohort assignment relied on participant-reported clinical history. Authors' processing steps: The assay estimated nucleated cells by amplifying reference gene primers. Clones were sequenced by immunoSEQ multiplex PCR, and TCRdb holds only the in-frame ones, with some missing. The V and J calls and clone size come from that table; D and trimming were worked out from the DNA. The sample records fewer than 300,000 clones, roughly 80% being singletons.

Specimen: PBMCs or T cells enriched from blood (not recorded which). This receptor was taken from a man aged 35-49 years who had been exposed to COVID-19. The chain carries TRBV27 and TRBJ2-7; D is ambiguous. In DNA form, the CDR3 reads TGTGCCAGCAGTCTGGGCTCCGTTGGCGAGCAGTACTTC. Residues: CASSLGSVGEQYF.